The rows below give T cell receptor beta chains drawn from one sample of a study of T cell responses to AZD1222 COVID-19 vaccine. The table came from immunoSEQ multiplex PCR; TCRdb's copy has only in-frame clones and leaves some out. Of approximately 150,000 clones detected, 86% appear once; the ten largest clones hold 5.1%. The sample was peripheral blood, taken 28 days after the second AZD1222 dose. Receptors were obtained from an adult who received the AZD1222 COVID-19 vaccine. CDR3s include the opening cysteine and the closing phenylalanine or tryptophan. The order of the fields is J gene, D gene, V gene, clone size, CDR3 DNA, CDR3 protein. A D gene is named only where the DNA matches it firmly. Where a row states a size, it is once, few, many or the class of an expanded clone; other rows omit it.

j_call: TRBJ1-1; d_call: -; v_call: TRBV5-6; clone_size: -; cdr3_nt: TGTGCCAGCAGCTTCCAGAACACTGAAGCTTTCTTT; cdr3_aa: CASSFQNTEAFF
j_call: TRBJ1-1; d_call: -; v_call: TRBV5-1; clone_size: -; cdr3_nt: TGCGCCAGCAGCTCCGACACTTTTGAAGCTTTCTTT; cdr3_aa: CASSSDTFEAFF
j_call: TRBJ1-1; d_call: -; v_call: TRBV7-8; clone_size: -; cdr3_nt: TGTGCCAGCAGCCCAGAGTGGCCGGGGTATATGAACACTGAAGCTTTCTTT; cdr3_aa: CASSPEWPGYMNTEAFF
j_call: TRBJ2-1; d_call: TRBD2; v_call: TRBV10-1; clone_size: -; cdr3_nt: TGCGCCAGCAGCGCGTTAGCGGGGGAGCAGTTCTTC; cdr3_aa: CASSALAGEQFF
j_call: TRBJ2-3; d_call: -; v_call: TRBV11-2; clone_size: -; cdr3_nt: TGTGCCAGCAGCTTGGCAGATACGCAGTATTTT; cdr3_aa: CASSLADTQYF
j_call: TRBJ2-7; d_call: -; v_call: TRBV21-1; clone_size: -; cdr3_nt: TGTGCCAGCACCGATGCTAGCGCCGTCTACGAGCAGTACTTC; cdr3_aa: CASTDASAVYEQYF
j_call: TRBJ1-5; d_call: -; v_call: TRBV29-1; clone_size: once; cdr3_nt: TGCAGCGCCACCGGGGGATCTAGCAATCAGCCCCAGCATTTT; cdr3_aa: CSATGGSSNQPQHF
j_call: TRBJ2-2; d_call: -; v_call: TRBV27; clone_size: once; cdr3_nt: TGTGCCAGCAGTTTCGCGGGTCGTGGCACCGGGGAGCTGTTTTTT; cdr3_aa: CASSFAGRGTGELFF
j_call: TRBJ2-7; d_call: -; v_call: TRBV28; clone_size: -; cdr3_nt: TGTGCCAGCAGTGGCCTGGGAGGGGGCATCTCCTACGAGCAGTACTTC; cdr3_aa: CASSGLGGGISYEQYF
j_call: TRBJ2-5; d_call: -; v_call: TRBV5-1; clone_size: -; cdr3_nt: TGCGCCAGCAGCTTGGCCCTGAGGTGGGAAGGAGCGGAGACCCAGTACTTC; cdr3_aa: CASSLALRWEGAETQYF
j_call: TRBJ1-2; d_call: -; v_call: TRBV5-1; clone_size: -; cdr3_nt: TGCGCCAGCAGTCCCGGGGGCAGCTTCACCTATGGCTACACCTTC; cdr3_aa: CASSPGGSFTYGYTF
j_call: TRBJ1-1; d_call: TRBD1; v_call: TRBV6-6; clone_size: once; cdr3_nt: TGTGCCAGCGAAACAGGGGACACACACACTGAAGCTTTCTTT; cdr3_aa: CASETGDTHTEAFF
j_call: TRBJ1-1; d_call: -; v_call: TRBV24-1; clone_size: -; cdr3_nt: TGTGCCACCAGTGACCGGGACACTGAAGCTTTCTTT; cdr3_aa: CATSDRDTEAFF
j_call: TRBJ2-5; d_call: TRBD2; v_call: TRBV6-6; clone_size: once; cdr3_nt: TGTGCCAGCAGTTATGGGACTAGCGGGACCCAAGAGACCCAGTACTTC; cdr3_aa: CASSYGTSGTQETQYF